This TCR beta chain stems from a study of cytomegalovirus exposure and HLA in healthy donors. Libraries were prepared by immunoSEQ multiplex PCR; TCRdb keeps only in-frame clonotypes and omits some of them. This table has under 250,000 clones, roughly 80% appearing once. CDR3 length equals 17 residues. CDR1 and CDR2 (germline): SGDLS, YYNGEE. V gave up 4 bases and J gave up 0 bases, with 16 bases separating them. This rearrangement joins TRBV9 to TRBJ2-2; no clear D gene. This sequence originates from a woman between 18 and 30 years old in good health and CMV-seronegative. Material: PBMCs. CDR3 nucleotide sequence: TGTGCCAGCAGCTTTCCCTTTGACCGCGCGAACACCGGGGAGCTGTTTTTT. Translating gives CASSFPFDRANTGELFF.